Listed below are T cell receptor beta chains from one sample, sequenced in a study of T cells in localized non-small cell lung cancer. Only in-frame clones appear in the TCRdb table, and some are missing; sequencing was by immunoSEQ multiplex PCR. The sample holds fewer than 40,000 clones, about nine tenths seen once. Sequences were derived from peripheral blood mononuclear cells, sampled before any cancer treatment. The receptors come from a man aged 35-69 years with stage III lung adenocarcinoma. Both conserved end residues are part of each CDR3. The D gene is left open where the match is weak. Not all rows give a size; the values are once, few, many and, for expanded clones, a class.

D: TRBD1; length: 16; J: TRBJ1-3; size: .; V: TRBV28; DNA: TGTGCCAGCAGTTCCCTTGGGACAGCAACTGGAAACACCATATATTTT; CDR3: CASSSLGTATGNTIYF
D: .; length: 20; J: TRBJ1-2; size: .; V: TRBV6-1; DNA: TGTGCCAGCAGTGAGGCTGCCCGCGGGCAGGGTCGGACGAGTCACTATGGCTACACCTTC; CDR3: CASSEAARGQGRTSHYGYTF
D: .; length: 12; J: TRBJ2-1; size: .; V: TRBV4-1; DNA: TGCGCCAGCAGCCCGAATTCCAATGAGCAGTTCTTC; CDR3: CASSPNSNEQFF
D: .; length: 17; J: TRBJ2-5; size: .; V: TRBV19; DNA: TGTGCCAGTAGTATAGATCTAGGGGCAGTCCTACAAGAGACCCAGTACTTC; CDR3: CASSIDLGAVLQETQYF
D: .; length: 13; J: TRBJ2-7; size: .; V: TRBV30; DNA: TGTGCCTGGAGTTTGTTTCCCACCTACGAGCAGTACTTC; CDR3: CAWSLFPTYEQYF
D: TRBD1; length: 14; J: TRBJ1-2; size: once; V: TRBV6-4; DNA: TGTGCCAGCACTGGGACAGGGGGAAGGTATGGCTACACCTTC; CDR3: CASTGTGGRYGYTF
D: .; length: 11; J: TRBJ2-7; size: .; V: TRBV29-1; DNA: TGCAGCGTTGAACAGGCAAATGCTCAGTACTTC; CDR3: CSVEQANAQYF
D: TRBD1; length: 12; J: TRBJ2-7; size: few; V: TRBV2; DNA: TGTGCCAGAGGACAGGATTTCTACGAGCAGTACTTC; CDR3: CARGQDFYEQYF
D: .; length: 14; J: TRBJ2-7; size: .; V: TRBV7-9; DNA: TGTGCCAGCAGCTTAGCCAGCCGCTCCTACGAGCAGTACTTC; CDR3: CASSLASRSYEQYF
D: TRBD1; length: 14; J: TRBJ2-7; size: .; V: TRBV5-1; DNA: TGCGCCAGCAACCTTGGATACAGGGGAGACGAGCAGTACTTC; CDR3: CASNLGYRGDEQYF
D: .; length: 15; J: TRBJ2-3; size: .; V: TRBV5-1; DNA: TGCGCCAGCAGCTTAGGGCGGCAGGGGACAGATACGCAGTATTTT; CDR3: CASSLGRQGTDTQYF
D: .; length: 15; J: TRBJ1-2; size: .; V: TRBV19; DNA: TGTGCCAGTACCGATCCCGGGACATTGGTCTATGGCTACACCTTC; CDR3: CASTDPGTLVYGYTF
D: TRBD2; length: 14; J: TRBJ2-3; size: .; V: TRBV7-2; DNA: TGTGCCAGCAGCATTCTGCGGGGGGCAGATACGCAGTATTTT; CDR3: CASSILRGADTQYF
D: .; length: 14; J: TRBJ1-4; size: .; V: TRBV10-3; DNA: TGTGCCATCAGCGCAGGCACCACTAATGAAAAACTGTTTTTT; CDR3: CAISAGTTNEKLFF
D: .; length: 14; J: TRBJ1-3; size: .; V: TRBV27; DNA: TGTGCCAGCAGTTCCCGTCGATGGGCACACACCATATATTTT; CDR3: CASSSRRWAHTIYF
D: TRBD2; length: 15; J: TRBJ2-2; size: .; V: TRBV5-6; DNA: TGTGCCAGCATCTCGCGGGGGGGTAACACCGGGGAGCTGTTTTTT; CDR3: CASISRGGNTGELFF
D: TRBD1; length: 14; J: TRBJ1-3; size: few; V: TRBV4-3; DNA: TGCGCCAGCAGCCAAGATCAGGGGGCGAACACCATATATTTT; CDR3: CASSQDQGANTIYF
D: TRBD2; length: 16; J: TRBJ2-2; size: .; V: TRBV10-3; DNA: TGTGCCACCAAGGCCGGGACTAGCGGGGTTGGCGGGGAGCTGTTTTTT; CDR3: CATKAGTSGVGGELFF
D: TRBD2; length: 16; J: TRBJ2-3; size: .; V: TRBV6-4; DNA: TGTGCCAGCAGTGCCCTTAGCGGGGGGGCCACAGATACGCAGTATTTT; CDR3: CASSALSGGATDTQYF
D: TRBD1; length: 16; J: TRBJ1-1; size: .; V: TRBV6-5; DNA: TGTGCCAGCAGTTACTCTCACGCTACAGGGGACACTGAAGCTTTCTTT; CDR3: CASSYSHATGDTEAFF
D: .; length: 14; J: TRBJ1-6; size: .; V: TRBV6-5; DNA: TGTGCCAGCAGTCGGACGGGCCGGGATTCACCCCTCCACTTT; CDR3: CASSRTGRDSPLHF
D: .; length: 16; J: TRBJ2-6; size: once; V: TRBV7-3; DNA: TGTGCCAGCAGCGTCGGGCCCGGGGCTGGGGCCAACGTCCTGACTTTC; CDR3: CASSVGPGAGANVLTF
D: .; length: 14; J: TRBJ2-3; size: once; V: TRBV11-3; DNA: TGTGCCAGCAGTGGCAGGACTAGCACAGATACGCAGTATTTT; CDR3: CASSGRTSTDTQYF
D: .; length: 13; J: TRBJ1-1; size: .; V: TRBV10-3; DNA: TGTGCCATCTCTTGGGGGGCGAACACTGAAGCTTTCTTT; CDR3: CAISWGANTEAFF
D: .; length: 14; J: TRBJ2-1; size: .; V: TRBV15; DNA: TGTGCCACCAGCAGAGACGTCACGGTTAATGAGCAGTTCTTC; CDR3: CATSRDVTVNEQFF
D: TRBD1; length: 17; J: TRBJ1-1; size: .; V: TRBV19; DNA: TGTGCCAGTAGTCCCCGGACAGGGGGCTCGATGAACACTGAAGCTTTCTTT; CDR3: CASSPRTGGSMNTEAFF
D: .; length: 14; J: TRBJ2-7; size: .; V: TRBV6-5; DNA: TGTGCCAGCAGTTACAGGGACTTGGCCTACGAGCAGTACTTC; CDR3: CASSYRDLAYEQYF
D: .; length: 14; J: TRBJ1-4; size: once; V: TRBV5-1; DNA: TGCGCCAGCAGCTTGGGTCAGGGGAGTGAAAAACTGTTTTTT; CDR3: CASSLGQGSEKLFF
D: .; length: 14; J: TRBJ2-7; size: .; V: TRBV7-2; DNA: TGTGCCAGCAGCTTACCAGCGAGCAGCTACGAGCAGTACTTC; CDR3: CASSLPASSYEQYF
D: .; length: 14; J: TRBJ2-3; size: .; V: TRBV10-2; DNA: TGCGCCAGCCGAGCGGCCTCTAGCACAGATACGCAGTATTTT; CDR3: CASRAASSTDTQYF
D: .; length: 16; J: TRBJ1-2; size: .; V: TRBV11-2; DNA: TGTGCCAGCAGCCTAACCCCGGGACCCCAATTTCGTGGCTACACCTTC; CDR3: CASSLTPGPQFRGYTF
D: .; length: 16; J: TRBJ2-1; size: .; V: TRBV28; DNA: TGTGCCAGCAGTTTAACCGGGCCTGGAGGGGGAAATGAGCAGTTCTTC; CDR3: CASSLTGPGGGNEQFF
D: TRBD1; length: 16; J: TRBJ1-4; size: .; V: TRBV7-9; DNA: TGTGCCAGCAGCCCCCAGAGCACAGGGGGCCGGGAAAAACTGTTTTTT; CDR3: CASSPQSTGGREKLFF
D: TRBD1; length: 13; J: TRBJ1-2; size: .; V: TRBV11-2; DNA: TGTGCCAGCAGCCCGGGGACAGCCTATGGCTACACCTTC; CDR3: CASSPGTAYGYTF
D: TRBD2; length: 19; J: TRBJ2-1; size: .; V: TRBV6-1; DNA: TGTGCCAGCAGTGCACGGGGGACTAGCCGATCTAGCTCCTACAATGAGCAGTTCTTC; CDR3: CASSARGTSRSSSYNEQFF
D: .; length: 14; J: TRBJ1-4; size: .; V: TRBV19; DNA: TGTGCCAGTAGTATAGAGAGGATCAGTGAAAAACTGTTTTTT; CDR3: CASSIERISEKLFF
D: TRBD1; length: 17; J: TRBJ2-1; size: .; V: TRBV13; DNA: TGTGCCAGCAGCGCCTCCCGGGACAGGACTATCTACAATGAGCAGTTCTTC; CDR3: CASSASRDRTIYNEQFF
D: .; length: 14; J: TRBJ2-1; size: .; V: TRBV9; DNA: TGTGCCAGCAGCGTTATACCGGGGAAAAATGAGCAGTTCTTC; CDR3: CASSVIPGKNEQFF
D: .; length: 17; J: TRBJ2-3; size: .; V: TRBV19; DNA: TGTGCCAGTAGTATAGATCTTACCGGAAGGGGCACAGATACGCAGTATTTT; CDR3: CASSIDLTGRGTDTQYF
D: TRBD2; length: 15; J: TRBJ2-5; size: .; V: TRBV9; DNA: TGTGCCAGCAGCTTTAGCGGGGGGGCGCCCGAGACCCAGTACTTC; CDR3: CASSFSGGAPETQYF
D: TRBD2; length: 15; J: TRBJ2-3; size: .; V: TRBV7-2; DNA: TGTGCCAGCAGCTTCCTAGCGGGGGGAACAGATACGCAGTATTTT; CDR3: CASSFLAGGTDTQYF
D: .; length: 15; J: TRBJ2-4; size: .; V: TRBV11-1; DNA: TGTGCCAGCAGCTTTTCGGTGGGGACCAAAAACATTCAGTACTTC; CDR3: CASSFSVGTKNIQYF
D: TRBD1; length: 16; J: TRBJ1-2; size: .; V: TRBV5-6; DNA: TGTGCCAGCAGCTCGTTTGTGGACAGGGAAAATATAGGCTACACCTTC; CDR3: CASSSFVDRENIGYTF
D: .; length: 14; J: TRBJ2-2; size: .; V: TRBV10-3; DNA: TGTGCCACCCTGAATGGGGCGAACACCGGGGAGCTGTTTTTT; CDR3: CATLNGANTGELFF
D: .; length: 12; J: TRBJ1-2; size: .; V: TRBV19; DNA: TGTGCCAGTAGTATAGCCCTCGGAGGCTACACCTTC; CDR3: CASSIALGGYTF
D: TRBD1; length: 15; J: TRBJ1-5; size: once; V: TRBV19; DNA: TGTGCCACTAATCCGGGACAGAGGAGCAATCAGCCCCAGCATTTT; CDR3: CATNPGQRSNQPQHF
D: .; length: 14; J: TRBJ2-1; size: few; V: TRBV18; DNA: TGTGCCAGCTCACCACTTCGTACCGACAATGAGCAGTTCTTC; CDR3: CASSPLRTDNEQFF
D: TRBD1; length: 17; J: TRBJ1-3; size: once; V: TRBV19; DNA: TGTGCCAGTAGTATGACCGGCAGGGGGACCTCTGGAAACACCATATATTTT; CDR3: CASSMTGRGTSGNTIYF
D: TRBD1; length: 15; J: TRBJ1-6; size: .; V: TRBV5-1; DNA: TGCGCCAGCAGCCCAACAGGGGTTAATAATTCACCCCTCCACTTT; CDR3: CASSPTGVNNSPLHF